A single sample is the source of the 24 T cell receptor beta chains below, sequenced in a study of PD-1 blockade in classical Hodgkin lymphoma. The data were produced by immunoSEQ multiplex PCR, yet TCRdb's version contains in-frame clones alone and is incomplete. This table holds 95,000 to 120,000 clones, around 89% found once. Following autologous stem cell transplantation, relapse occurred in every patient, and exposure to brentuximab vedotin varied. The input for sequencing was peripheral blood mononuclear cells (PBMCs), taken before the second cycle of nivolumab. These receptors came from a human donor with classical Hodgkin lymphoma.

The V call is TRBV7-2, the J call TRBJ2-2, with D perhaps TRBD2 (6 bases). This CDR3 contains 18 residues. Germline V gene lookup returns CDR1 SGHTA and CDR2 FQGNSA. Trimming removed 0 bases from V and 3 bases from J, with 17 bases in between. The CDR3 loop reads CASSLARRRAEDTGELFF. The CDR3 DNA reads TGTGCCAGCAGCTTAGCGAGGCGGAGGGCCGAGGACACCGGGGAGCTGTTTTTT.

This sequence joins TRBV7-9 and TRBJ1-5; the D gene is possibly TRBD1 (6 bases). The CDR3 runs 18 residues. Germline V gives CDR1 SEHNR, CDR2 FQNEAQ (reference sequence). Trimming took off 5 bases at V and 1 base at J, with 21 bases between the two ends. CDR3 coding DNA: TGTGCCAGCAGCAGAACCCTACAGGGAGATCGGAGCAATCAGCCCCAGCATTTT. Residues: CASSRTLQGDRSNQPQHF.

This clone was counted only a few times. The rearrangement joins TRBV30 to TRBJ1-1; D uncertain. V was pared by 3 bases and J by 0 bases, with 8 bases between. Germline V gene data show CDR1 as GTSNPN and CDR2 as SVGIG (reference sequence). This CDR3 has 13 residues. CDR3 bases: TGTGCCTGGAGCCGGACGGTGAACACTGAAGCTTTCTTT. This translates into CAWSRTVNTEAFF.

The chain is built from TRBV14 and TRBJ1-2; 8 positions match TRBD1. The CDR3 has 14 residues. The V and J ends lost 2 bases and 5 bases, in that order; junction bases with no gene match: 4. Germline V CDR1 and CDR2: SGHDN, FVKESK. DNA of the CDR3: TGTGCCAGCAGCCAATTCGACAGGGGTTATGGCTACACCTTC. Translating gives CASSQFDRGYGYTF.

This clone was picked up a small number of times. Written as DNA, the CDR3 is TGCAGCGTTGAAAAGGCGGTGAACACTGAAGCTTTCTTT. This sequence encodes CSVEKAVNTEAFF. The rearrangement uses TRBV29-1 and TRBJ1-1, with unresolved D. Germline values: CDR1 SQVTM, CDR2 ANQGSEA. This CDR3 has 13 amino acids. V gave up 2 bases and J gave up 0 bases, with 7 bases separating them. The full variable domain, completed using reference TRBV29-1 and TRBJ1-1, is SAVISQKPSRDICQRGTSLTIQCQVDSQVTMMFWYRQQPGQSLTLIATANQGSEATYESGFVIDKFPISRPNLTFSTLTVSNMSPEDSSIYLCSVEKAVNTEAFFGQGTRLTVV.

The chain couples TRBV4-1 to TRBJ2-1, with D tentatively TRBD1 (6 bases). Trimming pared 4 bases from V and 6 bases from J, leaving 7 bases between. Per the germline V gene, CDR1 is MGHRA and CDR2 is YSYEKL. The CDR3 is 12 amino acids. The CDR3 reads CASSLTGNEQFF. Here the CDR3 DNA reads TGCGCCAGCAGCCTGACAGGCAATGAGCAGTTCTTC.

CDR3 in DNA: TGTGCCAGCAGCTGGCGGGACGAGCAGTACTTC. Translated: CASSWRDEQYF. This sequence joins TRBV5-8 and TRBJ2-7; weak D call: TRBD2 (5 bases). The CDR3 is made up of 11 amino acids. Trimming pared 3 bases from V and 5 bases from J, leaving 6 bases between. CDR1 is SGHTS, CDR2 YDEGEE, per germline.

CDR3 DNA: TGCGCCAGCAGCTTACTAGGGACTAGCGGGAGTATACTGTACGAGCAGTACTTC. This gives the protein CASSLLGTSGSILYEQYF. This rearrangement joins TRBV5-1 to TRBJ2-7; TRBD2 matches at 14 bases. CDR1 SGHRS and CDR2 YFSETQ come from the germline V gene. This CDR3 is 18 amino acids long. After removal of 2 bases from V and 4 bases from J, the junction contained 11 bases not matched to a gene.

This clone was found once. V and J are TRBV18 and TRBJ1-2, with 10 bases aligning to TRBD1. The germline V gene encodes CDR1 KGHSH and CDR2 LQKENI. With V trimmed by 5 bases and J by 6 bases, 9 bases remained unmatched. The CDR3 spans 15 residues. CDR3 amino acids: CASSSTTGGTNGYTF. The CDR3 bases are TGTGCCAGCTCATCCACGACAGGGGGCACGAATGGCTACACCTTC.

This clone was counted between two and nine times. The chain has TRBV7-2 and TRBJ1-5; unclear D gene. The CDR3 has 13 residues. V was pared by 4 bases and J by 4 bases, with 8 bases between. Germline CDR1 reads SGHTA; CDR2 reads FQGNSA. In DNA, the CDR3 is TGTGCCAGCAGCTCACGGACGAATCAGCCCCAGCATTTT. Translating it yields CASSSRTNQPQHF.

This sequence joins TRBV11-3 and TRBJ2-1; D gene uncertain. Germline CDR1 SGHNT, CDR2 YENEEA. V shed 1 base and J shed 9 bases, with 10 bases lying between them. CDR3 size: 13 residues. This CDR3 is CASSLVGGGEQFF. CDR3 nucleotide sequence: TGTGCCAGCAGCTTAGTGGGCGGTGGTGAGCAGTTCTTC.

The chain couples TRBV27 to TRBJ2-3, with D perhaps TRBD1 (5 bases). The germline gives CDR1 MNHEY, CDR2 SMNVEV (reference sequence). The germline V and J ends were trimmed by 7 bases and 0 bases, with 11 bases remaining between them. This CDR3 region has 14 residues. The CDR3 DNA reads as TGTGCCAGCACCTCCAGGGATAGCACAGATACGCAGTATTTT. It is translated as CASTSRDSTDTQYF.

This sequence joins TRBV15 and TRBJ1-2; D is unresolved. CDR3 length: 14 amino acids. Trimming cost V 0 bases and J 7 bases, with 12 bases left between them. CDR1 is LNHNV and CDR2 is YYDKDF in the germline V gene (reference sequence). CDR3 residues: CATSREIATGGYTF. The CDR3 DNA reads TGTGCCACCAGCAGAGAGATCGCGACGGGTGGCTACACCTTC.

The chain carries TRBV12-1 and TRBJ1-1. TRBV12-1 is an annotated pseudogene. The CDR3 is made up of 15 amino acids. This CDR3 reads CASSFAGLTDTEAFF. The DNA of the CDR3 is TGTGCCAGCAGCTTTGCCGGCCTGACGGACACTGAAGCTTTCTTT.

The chain is built from TRBV5-6 and TRBJ2-3, with a possible D match to TRBD2 (5 bases). V was clipped by 0 bases and J by 6 bases, with 14 bases between them. The length of the CDR3 is 15 residues. The germline CDR1 and CDR2 sequences are SGHDT and YYEEEE. CDR3 sequence reads: CASSLDGRGWDTQYF. The CDR3 coding sequence is TGTGCCAGCAGCTTGGATGGCCGGGGTTGGGATACGCAGTATTTT.

The chain is built from TRBV7-2 and TRBJ2-1; TRBD2 aligns across 7 bases. Germline trimming cut 5 bases from V and 4 bases from J; bases unmatched to any gene: 5. Germline CDR1 and CDR2: SGHTA and FQGNSA. The CDR3 runs 14 residues. The CDR3 coding sequence is TGTGCCAGCAGCCGCGGGAGTTCGTACAATGAGCAGTTCTTC. It codes for CASSRGSSYNEQFF.

The chain links TRBV19 to TRBJ2-6; the D is unclear. Trimming removed 5 bases from V and 0 bases from J, with 8 bases in between. Germline V lookup: CDR1 LNHDA, CDR2 SQIVND (reference sequence). CDR3 length equals 15 residues. CDR3 region: CASSPWDSGANVLTF. Here the CDR3 DNA reads TGTGCCAGTAGTCCTTGGGACTCTGGGGCCAACGTCCTGACTTTC.

The chain uses TRBV19 and TRBJ2-2; D unclear. CDR3 length equals 14 residues. V was trimmed by 3 bases and J by 4 bases, leaving 9 bases between them. Germline CDR1 reads LNHDA; CDR2 reads SQIVND (reference sequence). For the CDR3, the DNA is TGTGCCAGTAGTATGCAACAGTCCACCGGGGAGCTGTTTTTT. This sequence encodes CASSMQQSTGELFF.

This clone was detected only once. This chain uses TRBV7-6 with TRBJ2-5; 11 bases fit TRBD2. The CDR3 spans 16 residues. Germline V gives CDR1 SGHVS, CDR2 FNYEAQ. The trim removed 5 bases at V and 2 bases at J, leaving 7 bases unmatched. CDR3 sequence (DNA): TGTGCCAGCAGCCGTCTTAGCGGGAGGGGTCAAGAGACCCAGTACTTC. It specifies CASSRLSGRGQETQYF. The whole variable domain, remainder taken from reference TRBV7-6 and TRBJ2-5, is GAGVSQSPRYKVTKRGQDVALRCDPISGHVSLYWYRQALGQGPEFLTYFNYEAQQDKSGLPNDRFSAERPEGSISTLTIQRTEQRDSAMYRCASSRLSGRGQETQYFGPGTRLLVL.

The chain links TRBV25-1 to TRBJ1-2; tentative D call: TRBD1 (5 bases). Germline CDR1 reads MGHDK; CDR2 reads SYGVNS. The V end lost 3 bases, the J end lost 8 bases, and 13 bases lay between the germline ends. The CDR3 runs to 13 residues. The DNA for the CDR3 is TGTGCCAGCAGTGACCCAGGGCGGCGCGGCTACACCTTC. Protein sequence: CASSDPGRRGYTF.

This clone was seen only a few times. This chain links TRBV6-1 with TRBJ1-5, with unresolved D. The V end lost 2 bases, the J end lost 6 bases, and 8 bases lay between the germline ends. This CDR3 region has 13 residues. The V gene's germline CDR1 is MNHNS and CDR2 SASEGT. The CDR3 protein is CASSELGAQPQHF. In DNA form, the CDR3 reads TGTGCCAGCAGTGAATTAGGAGCTCAGCCCCAGCATTTT.

This clone was seen once. This chain joins TRBV5-1 and TRBJ1-2, with unresolved D. Trimming pared 0 bases from V and 7 bases from J, leaving 22 bases between. The V gene's germline CDR1 is SGHRS and CDR2 YFSETQ. The CDR3 covers 17 residues. The DNA for the CDR3 is TGCGCCAGCAGCTTGGGGATAGGACTTTTAAAATTGAGTGGCTACACCTTC. Its protein is CASSLGIGLLKLSGYTF.

V usage is TRBV6-5 and J usage is TRBJ1-2; 8 bases line up with TRBD1. The CDR3 is made up of 14 amino acids. J lost 5 bases, V lost 6 bases, and 8 bases had no gene match. CDR1 is MNHEY, CDR2 SVGAGI, per germline. For the CDR3, the DNA is TGTGCCAGCAGGAGAGACAGGGGCTGGTATGGCTACACCTTC. Protein sequence: CASRRDRGWYGYTF.

The chain uses TRBV5-6 and TRBJ1-4; 8 bases line up with TRBD1. Germline trimming cut 2 bases from V and 0 bases from J; bases unmatched to any gene: 9. Per germline, CDR1 SGHDT and CDR2 YYEEEE. The CDR3 runs to 18 residues. This CDR3 reads CASSFSDRARATNEKLFF. In DNA, the CDR3 is TGTGCCAGCAGCTTTTCGGACAGGGCGCGTGCAACTAATGAAAAACTGTTTTTT.